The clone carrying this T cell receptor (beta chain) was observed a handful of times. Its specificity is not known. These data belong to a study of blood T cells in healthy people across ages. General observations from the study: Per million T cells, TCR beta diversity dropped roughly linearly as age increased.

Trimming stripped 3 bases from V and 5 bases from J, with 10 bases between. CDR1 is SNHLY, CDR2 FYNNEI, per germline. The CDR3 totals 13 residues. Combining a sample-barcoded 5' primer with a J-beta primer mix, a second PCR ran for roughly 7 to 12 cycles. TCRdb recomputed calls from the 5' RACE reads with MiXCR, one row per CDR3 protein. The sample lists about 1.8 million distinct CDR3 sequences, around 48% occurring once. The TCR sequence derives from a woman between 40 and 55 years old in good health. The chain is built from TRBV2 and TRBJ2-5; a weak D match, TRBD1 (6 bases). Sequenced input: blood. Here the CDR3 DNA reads TGTGCCAGCAGTGAGGGGGCCCACGAGACCCAGTACTTC. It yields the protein CASSEGAHETQYF. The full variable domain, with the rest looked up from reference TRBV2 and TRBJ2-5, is EPEVTQTPSHQVTQMGQEVILRCVPISNHLYFYWYRQILGQKVEFLVSFYNNEISEKSEIFDDQFSVERPDGSNFTLKIRSTKLEDSAMYFCASSEGAHETQYFGPGTRLLVL.